The T cell receptor beta chain described here comes from a study of CD8+ T cells in alopecia areata. Study-level information: Tofacitinib ran 6 to 18 months, followed by 6 months off drug.

This clone was recorded once. Its specificity is not known. CDR3 length equals 13 residues. Germline lookup yields CDR1 LNHNV and CDR2 YYDKDF (reference sequence). The trim removed 4 bases at V and 7 bases at J, leaving 4 bases unmatched. Reverse transcribed after extraction, RNA yielded cDNA as the sequencing template. Repertoires were generated with immunoSEQ multiplex PCR, while TCRdb's copy carries only in-frame clones and drops some. This sample has about 140,000 clones, with around 49% found just once. Broader study findings: Relative to normal scalp, lesional scalp, especially alopecia totalis/universalis, showed higher clonality.

The specimen was CD4+ T cells sorted from blood, collected at week 0. This TCR came from a human donor with alopecia areata. The chain has TRBV15 and TRBJ1-5; 7 bases agree with TRBD1. In DNA form, the CDR3 reads TGTGCCACCAGCACGACCAGGGGGCAGCCCCAGCATTTT. Translating gives CATSTTRGQPQHF.